The rows below give T cell receptor beta chains drawn from one sample of a study of PD-L1 blockade in urothelial cancer. The method was immunoSEQ multiplex PCR; TCRdb's version includes in-frame clones alone and lacks a portion of them. This table has 66,000 or so clones, 88% appearing once. Sequences were derived from PBMCs, sampled around atezolizumab (anti-PD-L1) treatment. Receptors were obtained from a man aged 55-75 years with urothelial cancer. CDR3s include the opening cysteine and the closing phenylalanine or tryptophan. Each record gives: V gene, J gene, D gene, clone size, CDR3 DNA, CDR3 protein. A D gene is named only where the DNA matches it firmly. Part of the rows lack a size; the others show once, few, many or a class for expanded clones.

>TRBV7-9|TRBJ2-2|.|.
TGTGCCAGCAGCTTGGGAGCAAACACCGGGGAGCTGTTTTTT
CASSLGANTGELFF
>TRBV7-9|TRBJ2-2|.|.
TGTGCCAGCAGCTTAACAGGGTCGAACACCGGGGAGCTGTTTTTT
CASSLTGSNTGELFF
>TRBV7-8|TRBJ1-5|TRBD1|.
TGTGCCAGCAGCCCCATGACAGGGATTAGCAATCAGCCCCAGCATTTT
CASSPMTGISNQPQHF
>TRBV14|TRBJ2-3|TRBD1|.
TGTGCCAGCAGCCAAGATGGCAGGGGGCGTAGAGATACGCAGTATTTT
CASSQDGRGRRDTQYF
>TRBV4-1|TRBJ1-1|TRBD1|.
TGCGCCAGCAGCCAAGCGAAACAGGGGATGTACACTGAAGCTTTCTTT
CASSQAKQGMYTEAFF
>TRBV6-5|TRBJ1-5|.|few
TGTGCCAGCAGTTACTCGGGGCGGGGCACGGAGCCCCAGCATTTT
CASSYSGRGTEPQHF
>TRBV27|TRBJ2-7|TRBD2|.
TGTGCCAGCAGTTTAACGGGAGGGCCGTCCTACGAGCAGTACTTC
CASSLTGGPSYEQYF
>TRBV6-5|TRBJ2-7|TRBD2|.
TGTGCCAGCAGTGCTAGCGGGAGCTTCACCTACGAGCAGTACTTC
CASSASGSFTYEQYF
>TRBV28|TRBJ1-4|TRBD1|.
TGTGCCAGCAGTTTAGGGGGACAGGGGCAAGAAAAACTGTTTTTT
CASSLGGQGQEKLFF
>TRBV5-1|TRBJ2-5|.|.
TGCGCCAGCAGCCAGATCAAGCGGGCGCAAGAGACCCAGTACTTC
CASSQIKRAQETQYF
>TRBV14|TRBJ1-1|TRBD1|.
TGTGCCAGCAGCCCAACTCACAGGGGGCGGAGAGCTTTCTTT
CASSPTHRGRRAFF
>TRBV7-3|TRBJ2-1|.|.
TGTGCCAGCAGCACAGGGCTACCCTACAATGAGCAGTTCTTC
CASSTGLPYNEQFF
>TRBV6-5|TRBJ2-1|.|.
TGTGCCAGCCGTAGCGGAAATGAGCAGTTCTTC
CASRSGNEQFF
>TRBV4-1|TRBJ2-7|TRBD1|few
TGCGCCAGCAGCGGCCCAGGGACAGGACGGAACTACGAGCAGTACTTC
CASSGPGTGRNYEQYF
>TRBV6-1|TRBJ1-2|.|few
TGTGCCAGCAATGACAGAGGCGGCGGCTACACCTTC
CASNDRGGGYTF
>TRBV27|TRBJ2-1|TRBD2|.
TGTGCCAGCAGTGCCCCCCAGCGGGAGTTCAATGAGCAGTTCTTC
CASSAPQREFNEQFF
>TRBV7-9|TRBJ2-1|.|once
TGTGCCAGCAGCTCCCGTAAGCATGAGCAGTTCTTC
CASSSRKHEQFF
>TRBV6-6|TRBJ1-5|.|.
TGTGCCAGCAGTTTAGAGAGAAATCAGCCCCAGCATTTT
CASSLERNQPQHF
>TRBV9|TRBJ1-3|.|once
TGTGCCAGCAGCGTAGTGGGGGCTACCTCTGGAAACACCATATATTTT
CASSVVGATSGNTIYF
>TRBV5-4|TRBJ2-7|TRBD1|.
TGTGCCAGCAGCTTGGGGACAGGCACCTACGAGCAGTACTTC
CASSLGTGTYEQYF
>TRBV1|TRBJ2-1|.|.
TGCACCAGCAGCCCCCCGTTACGGCCTAGGCGGAATGAGCAGTTCTTC
CTSSPPLRPRRNEQFF
>TRBV5-6|TRBJ1-6|.|.
TGTGCCAGCAGCCTGGGGGGCCTGAGTTCACCCCTCCACTTT
CASSLGGLSSPLHF
>TRBV25-1|TRBJ2-1|.|.
TGTGCCAGCAGTGATTGGGTAGCGGAGCCGACCAATGAGCAGTTCTTC
CASSDWVAEPTNEQFF
>TRBV11-2|TRBJ2-7|TRBD2|.
TGTGCCAGCAGAGTAGGGACTAGCGGGATCCGCGAGCAGTACTTC
CASRVGTSGIREQYF
>TRBV18|TRBJ2-1|TRBD1|.
TGTGCCAGCTCACCGGACAGGAATGAGCAGTTCTTC
CASSPDRNEQFF
>TRBV11-2|TRBJ2-7|.|.
TGTGCCAGCAGCGACATTCGGAGGGCCAGGTACGAGCAGTACTTC
CASSDIRRARYEQYF
>TRBV10-3|TRBJ2-5|.|.
TGTGCCATCAGTATCTCAGGGGAGGAGACCCAGTACTTC
CAISISGEETQYF
>TRBV5-4|TRBJ1-2|TRBD1|.
TGTGCCAGCAGCAGCTCAGGGGGCTGGTCTTTTGGCTACACCTTC
CASSSSGGWSFGYTF
>TRBV6-1|TRBJ2-4|.|few
TGTGCCAGCACGAGCTCGACAGTAGCCAAAAACATTCAGTACTTC
CASTSSTVAKNIQYF
>TRBV19|TRBJ1-1|.|.
TGTGCCAGTAGTGTGCAAGCGTTGAACACTGAAGCTTTCTTT
CASSVQALNTEAFF
>TRBV7-9|TRBJ2-7|.|.
TGTGCCAGCAGCGGGACTCCGCCCCACGAGCAGTACTTC
CASSGTPPHEQYF
>TRBV15|TRBJ1-2|TRBD1|.
TGTGCCACCAGCAGAGATATTCGGGACAGGGCCTATGGCTACACCTTC
CATSRDIRDRAYGYTF
>TRBV23-1|TRBJ2-3|.|.
TGCGCCAGCAGTCAAGTTCTAAGGGGACTGTATTTT
CASSQVLRGLYF
>TRBV9|TRBJ2-1|.|.
TGTGCCAGCAGCTCCCGGAGGGAAAATGAGCAGTTCTTC
CASSSRRENEQFF
>TRBV6-5|TRBJ1-4|.|.
TGTGCCAGCAGGAATGGGGGGGGAGATGAAAAACTGTTTTTT
CASRNGGGDEKLFF
>TRBV6-1|TRBJ2-7|TRBD2|.
TGTGCCAGCAGGCGGACTAGCGGGAGGACGGAAGAGCAGTACTTC
CASRRTSGRTEEQYF
>TRBV18|TRBJ1-2|.|.
TGTGCCAGCTCACCCGGGGACATCTATGGCTACACCTTC
CASSPGDIYGYTF
>TRBV2|TRBJ2-3|.|.
TGTGCCAGCAGTGAGACTAGGTCAGATACGCAGTATTTT
CASSETRSDTQYF
>TRBV30|TRBJ1-4|TRBD1|.
TGTGCCTGGAGTCTGCCCGGGACAGCTGGGCGCAAACTGTTTTTT
CAWSLPGTAGRKLFF
>TRBV27|TRBJ2-3|.|once
TGTGCCAGCAGTCCCTTGCCCTACACAGATACGCAGTATTTT
CASSPLPYTDTQYF
>TRBV27|TRBJ1-4|.|.
TGTGCCAGCAGGTCAGGGGTGGATGAAAAACTGTTTTTT
CASRSGVDEKLFF
>TRBV2|TRBJ2-5|TRBD1|.
TGTGCCAGCAGTGCAGGGGACAGTTTGCAAGAGACCCAGTACTTC
CASSAGDSLQETQYF
>TRBV27|TRBJ1-6|.|.
TGTGCCAGCAGTTTAAATGGGGGCGCGGGTTCACCCCTCCACTTT
CASSLNGGAGSPLHF
>TRBV30|TRBJ1-3|.|few
TGTGCCTGGAGTGTACTTGACACCATATATTTT
CAWSVLDTIYF
>TRBV6-5|TRBJ2-5|.|.
TGTGCCAGCAGCCCCGACCGAGGAGCGACCCAGTACTTC
CASSPDRGATQYF
>TRBV30|TRBJ1-2|TRBD1|.
TGTGCCTGGAGTGGACAGGGGGCTATTAACTATGGCTACACCTTC
CAWSGQGAINYGYTF
>TRBV6-1|TRBJ1-2|.|.
TGTGCCAGCAGTCCCCAAGACAGGAAATATGGCTACACCTTC
CASSPQDRKYGYTF
>TRBV4-1|TRBJ1-4|.|.
TGCGCCAGCAGCCAGGATACAGGGTTGGGCGGAGGAGAAAAACTGTTTTTT
CASSQDTGLGGGEKLFF
>TRBV7-3|TRBJ2-1|.|once
TGTGCCAGCAGGCCGGGACTTCGCTCCTACAATGAGCAGTTCTTC
CASRPGLRSYNEQFF
>TRBV7-9|TRBJ2-2|TRBD2|.
TGTGCCAGCAGCTTGGGACTAGCGGGAGTTATCGGGGAGCTGTTTTTT
CASSLGLAGVIGELFF
>TRBV6-6|TRBJ2-7|.|.
TGTGCCAGCAGACTCACCGGCTACGAGCAGTACTTC
CASRLTGYEQYF
>TRBV2|TRBJ1-2|TRBD1|.
TGTGCCAGCACCCTCTGGGACAGGGCATATGGCTACACCTTC
CASTLWDRAYGYTF
>TRBV5-4|TRBJ2-5|TRBD1|.
TGTGCCAGCAGCTTCGGCAGGGGGCACCAAGAGACCCAGTACTTC
CASSFGRGHQETQYF